The TCR beta chain described here comes from a study of regulatory and conventional T cells in breast cancer (dated by TCRdb to the mid-2010s). The library was built by means of PCR. The sequencer listed for this sample is Illumina MiSeq. TCRdb reanalyzed the raw reads on its own, using fastp at Q25 for trimming and MiXCR for clone calling, and kept in-frame beta chains. Rows with one shared CDR3 protein collapse into an entry with the most common genes and DNA. The sample includes 9,500 to 11,000 distinct CDR3 sequences, with nearly 35% observed a single time. Over 5% of the sample belongs to the ten largest clones. The V end loses 1 base and the J end loses 9 bases, and a stretch of 16 bases separates them. The CDR3, from cysteine to phenylalanine, totals 16 residues. The retained sequence is limited to the CDR3, 48 bases, with the frame set at the first base. CDR1 and CDR2, per the germline V gene (reference sequence), are MNHEY and SMNVEV.

By share, this clonotype ranks as medium-sized (0.01 to 0.1%). The clone's antigen remains unknown. Per-base quality was not reported, and no clone a single base away is much larger than it. Sequenced sample: conventional T cells from blood. The sequence is built from TRBV27 and TRBJ1-6, with no reliable assignment of the D segment. The sequence was collected from a male donor in good health. The CDR3 amino acid sequence is: CASSLLVERRRSPLHF. DNA sequence: TGTGCCAGCAGTTTATTGGTAGAACGGCGGCGTTCACCCCTCCACTTT.